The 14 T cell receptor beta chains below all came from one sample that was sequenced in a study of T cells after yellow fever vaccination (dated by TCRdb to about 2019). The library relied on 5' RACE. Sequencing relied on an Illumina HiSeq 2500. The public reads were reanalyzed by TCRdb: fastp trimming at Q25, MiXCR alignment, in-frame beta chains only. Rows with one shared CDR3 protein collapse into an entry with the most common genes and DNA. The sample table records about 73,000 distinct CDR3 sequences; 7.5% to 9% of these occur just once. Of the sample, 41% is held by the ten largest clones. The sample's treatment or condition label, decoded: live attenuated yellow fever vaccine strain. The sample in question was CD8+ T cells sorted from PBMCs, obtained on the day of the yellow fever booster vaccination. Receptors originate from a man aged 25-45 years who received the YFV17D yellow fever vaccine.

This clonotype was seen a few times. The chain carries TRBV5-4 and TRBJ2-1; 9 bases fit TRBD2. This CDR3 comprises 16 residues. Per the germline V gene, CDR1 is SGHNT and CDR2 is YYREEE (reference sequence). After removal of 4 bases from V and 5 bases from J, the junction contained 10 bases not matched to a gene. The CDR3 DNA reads TGTGCCAGCAGCCCGATACCTAGCGGGAACAACAATGAGCAGTTCTTC. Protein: CASSPIPSGNNNEQFF.

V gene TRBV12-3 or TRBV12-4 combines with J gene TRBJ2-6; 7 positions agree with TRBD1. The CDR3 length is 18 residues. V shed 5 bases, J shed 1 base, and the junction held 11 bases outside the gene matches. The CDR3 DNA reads TGTGCCAGCAGTCCCGACGGGACAGCTTCGTCTGGGGCCAACGTCCTGACTTTC. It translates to CASSPDGTASSGANVLTF.

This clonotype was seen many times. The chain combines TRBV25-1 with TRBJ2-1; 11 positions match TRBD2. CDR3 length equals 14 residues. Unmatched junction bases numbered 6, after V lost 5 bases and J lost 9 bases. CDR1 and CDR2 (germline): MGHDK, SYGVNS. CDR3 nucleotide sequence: TGTGCCAGCAGTACCCTAGCGGGGGGCGGTGAGCAGTTCTTC. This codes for CASSTLAGGGEQFF.

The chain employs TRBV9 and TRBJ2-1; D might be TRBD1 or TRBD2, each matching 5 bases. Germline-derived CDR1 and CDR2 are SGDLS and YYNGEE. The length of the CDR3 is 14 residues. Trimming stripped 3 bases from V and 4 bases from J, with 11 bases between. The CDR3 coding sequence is TGTGCCAGCAGCGACTACGGGGCTTACAATGAGCAGTTCTTC. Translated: CASSDYGAYNEQFF.

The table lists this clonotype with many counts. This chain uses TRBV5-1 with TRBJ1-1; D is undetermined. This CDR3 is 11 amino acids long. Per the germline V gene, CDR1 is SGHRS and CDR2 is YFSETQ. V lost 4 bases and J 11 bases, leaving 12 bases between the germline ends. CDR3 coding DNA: TGCGCCAGCAGCCTAGGGTCTGGGGCTTTCTTT. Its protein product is CASSLGSGAFF. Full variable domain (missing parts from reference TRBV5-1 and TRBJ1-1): KAGVTQTPRYLIKTRGQQVTLSCSPISGHRSVSWYQQTPGQGLQFLFEYFSETQRNKGNFPGRFSGRQFSNSRSEMNVSTLELGDSALYLCASSLGSGAFFGQGTRLTVV.

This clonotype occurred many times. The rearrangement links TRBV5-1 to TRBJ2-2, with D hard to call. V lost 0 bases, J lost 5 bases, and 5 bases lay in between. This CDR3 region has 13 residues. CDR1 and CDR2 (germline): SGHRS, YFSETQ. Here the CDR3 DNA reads TGCGCCAGCAGCTTGGCCGGAACCGGGGAGCTGTTTTTT. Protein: CASSLAGTGELFF.

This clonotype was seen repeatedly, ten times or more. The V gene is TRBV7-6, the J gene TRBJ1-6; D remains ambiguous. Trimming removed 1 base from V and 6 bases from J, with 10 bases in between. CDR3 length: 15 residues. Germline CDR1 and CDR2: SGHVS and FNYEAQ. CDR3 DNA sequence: TGTGCCAGCAGCTTAGAGGCAGAGATTAATTCACCCCTCCACTTT. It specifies CASSLEAEINSPLHF.

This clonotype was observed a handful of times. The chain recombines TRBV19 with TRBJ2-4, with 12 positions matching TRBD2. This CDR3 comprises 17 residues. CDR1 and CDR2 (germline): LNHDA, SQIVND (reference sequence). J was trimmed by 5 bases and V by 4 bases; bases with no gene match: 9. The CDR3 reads CASSTPWTSGVENIQYF. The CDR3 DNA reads TGTGCCAGTAGTACCCCTTGGACTAGCGGGGTAGAAAACATTCAGTACTTC.

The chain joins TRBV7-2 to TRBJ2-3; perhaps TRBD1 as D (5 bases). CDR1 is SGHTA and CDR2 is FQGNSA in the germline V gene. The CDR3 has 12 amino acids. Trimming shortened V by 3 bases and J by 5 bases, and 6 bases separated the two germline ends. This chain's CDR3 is CASSFQGDTQYF. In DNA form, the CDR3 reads TGTGCCAGCAGCTTCCAGGGAGATACGCAGTATTTT. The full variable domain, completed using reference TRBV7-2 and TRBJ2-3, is GAGVSQSPSNKVTEKGKDVELRCDPISGHTALYWYRQSLGQGLEFLIYFQGNSAPDKSGLPSDRFSAERTGGSVSTLTIQRTQQEDSAVYLCASSFQGDTQYFGPGTRLTVL.

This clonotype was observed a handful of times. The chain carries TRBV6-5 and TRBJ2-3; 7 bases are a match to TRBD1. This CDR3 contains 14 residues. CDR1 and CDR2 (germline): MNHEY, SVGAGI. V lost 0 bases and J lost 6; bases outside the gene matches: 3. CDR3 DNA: TGTGCCAGCAGTTACTCACCACAGGGGGATACGCAGTATTTT. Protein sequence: CASSYSPQGDTQYF.

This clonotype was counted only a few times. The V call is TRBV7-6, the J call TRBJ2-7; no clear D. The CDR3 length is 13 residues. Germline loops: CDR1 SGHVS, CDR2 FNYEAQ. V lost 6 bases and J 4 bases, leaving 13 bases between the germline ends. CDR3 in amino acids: CASRLGPTYEQYF. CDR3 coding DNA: TGTGCCAGCAGGCTGGGTCCGACTTACGAGCAGTACTTC.

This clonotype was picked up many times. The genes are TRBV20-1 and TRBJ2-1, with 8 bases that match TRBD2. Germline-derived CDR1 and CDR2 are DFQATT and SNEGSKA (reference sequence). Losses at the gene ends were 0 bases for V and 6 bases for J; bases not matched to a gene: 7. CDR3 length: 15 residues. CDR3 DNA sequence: TGCAGTGCTAGAGATCGAGGACTAGCCTTCAATGAGCAGTTCTTC. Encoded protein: CSARDRGLAFNEQFF.

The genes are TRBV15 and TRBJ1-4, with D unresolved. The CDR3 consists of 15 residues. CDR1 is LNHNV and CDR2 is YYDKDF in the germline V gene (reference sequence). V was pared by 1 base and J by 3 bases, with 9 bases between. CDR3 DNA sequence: TGTGCCACCAGCAGAGTGGGGATGGCTAATGAAAAACTGTTTTTT. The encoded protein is CATSRVGMANEKLFF.

The chain's CDR3 is CASSREPQYF. CDR3 nucleotides: TGTGCCAGCAGCCGGGAGCCCCAGTACTTC. The chain is built from TRBV6-6 and TRBJ2-5, with D possibly matching TRBD2 (6 bases). The length of the CDR3 is 10 residues. Germline lookup yields CDR1 MNHNY and CDR2 SVGAGI (reference sequence). V was trimmed by 6 bases and J by 9 bases, leaving 8 bases between them.